A selection of T cell receptor beta chains follows, all from one sample in a study of monozygotic twins with inflammatory bowel disease. TCRdb reprocessed the 5' RACE reads and stores each CDR3 protein as one record, lacking DNA. The sample totals about 450,000 distinct CDR3 sequences. Source material: blood. The receptor set was obtained from a human donor with ulcerative colitis or Crohn's disease, or a healthy co-twin of an affected twin (not recorded which). Both conserved end residues are part of each CDR3. Each record gives: J gene, V gene, CDR3 protein.

>TRBJ1-5|TRBV2
CASSESRFGNQPQHF
>TRBJ2-7|TRBV6-2/TRBV6-3
CASIDSANPYEQYF
>TRBJ2-7|TRBV6-5
CASSYSYSPRYEQYF
>TRBJ1-2|TRBV7-2
CASSLITFGGGYTF
>TRBJ2-4|TRBV7-9
CASSLPPKNIQYF
>TRBJ2-7|TRBV6-6
CASSYLGGLQEQYF
>TRBJ2-5|TRBV19
CASSSGAGGTQYF
>TRBJ2-3|TRBV11-2
CASTAGGQSRYTQYF
>TRBJ2-7|TRBV9
CASSPGGWSEQYF
>TRBJ2-7|TRBV6-1
CASSRSDGAYEQYF
>TRBJ1-2|TRBV5-1
CASSIQGYGYTF
>TRBJ2-1|TRBV9
CASSVSTSGYNEQFF
>TRBJ1-3|TRBV7-2
CASSLTGAGNTIYF
>TRBJ2-5|TRBV4-2
CASSPGLSLAGTQYF
>TRBJ1-1|TRBV19
CASRDGQGKNTEAFF
>TRBJ1-2|TRBV12-3/TRBV12-4
CASRPSHYYGYTF
>TRBJ1-3|TRBV12-3/TRBV12-4
CASSTIQGLTGNTIYF
>TRBJ2-3|TRBV19
CASSLRTRSNTDTQYF
>TRBJ1-4|TRBV12-3/TRBV12-4
CASSFGPRGEKLFF
>TRBJ1-6|TRBV14
CASSQVTGESPLHF
>TRBJ2-7|TRBV7-9
CASSSNRDPSWGQYF
>TRBJ1-4|TRBV4-2
CASSQVGATNEKLFF
>TRBJ2-5|TRBV5-1
CASSRDPTETQYF
>TRBJ2-7|TRBV27
CASSSQARISYEQYF
>TRBJ2-5|TRBV12-3/TRBV12-4
CASIPRTGTGEETQYF
>TRBJ1-1|TRBV5-1
CASSLPGNTEAFF
>TRBJ1-5|TRBV12-3/TRBV12-4
CASSLALGGGNQPQHF
>TRBJ1-2|TRBV29-1
CSLSVPGYGYTF
>TRBJ2-3|TRBV7-3
CASSLISGGTDTQYF
>TRBJ2-7|TRBV5-1
CASSLEAVYSYEQYF
>TRBJ2-2|TRBV25-1
CASTEGSGGTGELFF
>TRBJ2-2|TRBV4-1
CASSLDQTVTGELFF
>TRBJ2-7|TRBV28
CASSLAGQNEQYF
>TRBJ2-1|TRBV7-2
CASSSSSGGSRFF
>TRBJ2-4|TRBV11-2
CASSLDLLNIQYF
>TRBJ2-1|TRBV27
CASSPGQGAGNEQFF
>TRBJ2-1|TRBV7-6
CASSLGGNDEQFF
>TRBJ1-1|TRBV19
CASSRDQGRNTEAFF
>TRBJ2-7|TRBV29-1
CSVGAGTGSGEQYF
>TRBJ2-5|TRBV5-6
CASSLGAETQYF
>TRBJ2-5|TRBV4-1
CASSQARVDQETQYF
>TRBJ2-3|TRBV7-9
CASRRKADTQYF
>TRBJ2-1|TRBV2
CASSASGTSFDEQFF
>TRBJ2-1|TRBV7-2
CASRPLAGGPSPLFF
>TRBJ2-7|TRBV9
CASSAHKSSYEQYF
>TRBJ2-2|TRBV5-4
CASSFGAALGTGELFF
>TRBJ2-7|TRBV28
CASSFVMTSGRSPSYEQYF
>TRBJ2-7|TRBV21-1
CSAGGRDSYEQYF
>TRBJ2-2|TRBV6-1
CASIRQGGGTGELFF
>TRBJ1-3|TRBV6-1
CASVNSGQFSGNTIYF
>TRBJ1-5|TRBV12-3/TRBV12-4
CASSSRGAYKPQHF
>TRBJ1-1|TRBV29-1
CSVEGGRDEVAEAFF
>TRBJ2-2|TRBV5-1
CASSIVTGDRTGELFF
>TRBJ2-1|TRBV4-1
CASSHPDRKADNEQFF
>TRBJ2-1|TRBV18
CASSRGEGSYNEQFF
>TRBJ2-1|TRBV20-1
CSALLAGGPGEQFF